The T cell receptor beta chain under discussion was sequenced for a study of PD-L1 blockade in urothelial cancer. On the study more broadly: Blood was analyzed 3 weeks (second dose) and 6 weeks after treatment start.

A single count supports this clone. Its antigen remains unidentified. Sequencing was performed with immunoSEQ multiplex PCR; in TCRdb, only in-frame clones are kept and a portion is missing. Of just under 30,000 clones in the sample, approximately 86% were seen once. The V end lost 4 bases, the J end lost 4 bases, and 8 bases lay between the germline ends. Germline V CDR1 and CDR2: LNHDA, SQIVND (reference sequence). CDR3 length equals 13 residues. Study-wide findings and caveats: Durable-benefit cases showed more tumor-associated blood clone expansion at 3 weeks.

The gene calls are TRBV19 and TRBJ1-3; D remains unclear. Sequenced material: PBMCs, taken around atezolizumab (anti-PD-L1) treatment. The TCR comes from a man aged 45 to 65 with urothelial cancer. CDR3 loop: CASSSQSGNTIYF. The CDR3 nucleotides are TGTGCCAGTAGTAGTCAATCCGGAAACACCATATATTTT. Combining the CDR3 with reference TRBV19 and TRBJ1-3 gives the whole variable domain DGGITQSPKYLFRKEGQNVTLSCEQNLNHDAMYWYRQDPGQGLRLIYYSQIVNDFQKGDIAEGYSVSREKKESFPLTVTSAQKNPTAFYLCASSSQSGNTIYFGEGSWLTVV.